The 25 T cell receptor beta chains presented below share a single source sample, sequenced in a study of OX40 agonist ivuxolimab in advanced cancers. The method was immunoSEQ multiplex PCR; TCRdb's version includes in-frame clones alone and lacks a portion of them. The sample holds about 54,000 clones, about four fifths seen once. Sequencing was performed on CD4+ or CD8+ T cells sorted from blood, taken in a trial of the OX40 agonist ivuxolimab. Receptors were obtained from an adult with an advanced solid tumor such as melanoma, head and neck, liver or kidney cancer.

This chain links TRBV5-6 with TRBJ1-2; no firm D call. Trimming took 4 bases from V and 6 from J, leaving 19 bases between them. This CDR3 contains 15 residues. Germline values: CDR1 SGHDT, CDR2 YYEEEE. CDR3 region: CASSPGVVRVNGYTF. CDR3 sequence (DNA): TGTGCCAGCAGCCCCGGCGTGGTGAGGGTAAATGGCTACACCTTC.

This rearrangement joins TRBV4-2 to TRBJ2-1; D may match TRBD1 or TRBD2 (5 bases each). The CDR3 extends over 15 amino acids. V lost 0 bases, J lost 2 bases, and 8 bases lay in between. CDR1 is LGHNA and CDR2 is YNFKEQ in the germline V gene. DNA for the CDR3: TGTGCCAGCAGCCAAGACAGGGACCCCTACAATGAGCAGTTCTTC. Translated, it gives CASSQDRDPYNEQFF.

V and J are TRBV6-6 and TRBJ1-2; D is undetermined. In germline, CDR1 is MNHNY, CDR2 SVGAGI (reference sequence). CDR3 length equals 14 residues. Trimming cost V 2 bases and J 8 bases, with 15 bases left between them. Here the CDR3 reads CASSYGGSSRGYTF. The CDR3 DNA sequence: TGTGCCAGCAGTTACGGTGGATCTAGCCGGGGCTACACCTTC.

V usage is TRBV7-2 and J usage is TRBJ2-7; weak D call: TRBD1 (5 bases). CDR3 length: 13 amino acids. The V gene's germline CDR1 is SGHTA and CDR2 FQGNSA. Deletions cut 4 bases from V and 5 bases from J, with 12 bases between. In DNA, the CDR3 is TGTGCCAGCAGCTCCCAAAGGGGCGACGAGCAGTACTTC. Residues: CASSSQRGDEQYF.

This chain uses TRBV6-1 with TRBJ2-1; D might be TRBD2 (5 bases). The V end lost 0 bases, the J end lost 5 bases, and 5 bases lay between the germline ends. The germline gives CDR1 MNHNS, CDR2 SASEGT. The CDR3 sequence is 13 residues long. The CDR3 DNA reads as TGTGCCAGCAGTGAAGCAGCGGACAATGAGCAGTTCTTC. It codes for CASSEAADNEQFF.

This clone was seen only a few times. The chain employs TRBV30 and TRBJ1-1, with TRBD1 matching over 7 bases. Losses at the gene ends were 8 bases for V and 3 bases for J; bases not matched to a gene: 9. Germline-derived CDR1 and CDR2 are GTSNPN and SVGIG (reference sequence). The CDR3 contains 13 residues. DNA for the CDR3: TGTGCCGGTAAGACAGGGAGGGACACTGAAGCTTTCTTT. Its protein product is CAGKTGRDTEAFF.

The chain uses TRBV4-1 and TRBJ2-7; TRBD2 matches at 7 bases. CDR1 is MGHRA, CDR2 YSYEKL, per germline. The junction had 8 bases not matched to a gene; V was cut back by 6 bases and J by 3 bases. This CDR3 has 14 residues. The CDR3 loop reads CASSQRERDYEQYF. CDR3 DNA: TGCGCCAGCAGTCAACGGGAGCGGGACTACGAGCAGTACTTC.

The chain couples TRBV14 to TRBJ1-2; D uncertain. V was trimmed by 1 base and J by 4 bases, leaving 10 bases between them. The CDR3 length is 14 residues. Germline CDR1 and CDR2: SGHDN and FVKESK. The CDR3 DNA is TGTGCCAGCAGCCAAGGTACCAACGGCTATGGCTACACCTTC. It codes for CASSQGTNGYGYTF.

The chain carries TRBV6-5 and TRBJ1-6; possible D gene TRBD1, 5 bases. Germline CDR1 and CDR2: MNHEY and SVGAGI. The germline V and J ends were trimmed by 7 bases and 7 bases, with 11 bases remaining between them. This CDR3 region has 13 residues. CDR3 sequence (DNA): TGTGCCAGCACCGTGGGGCTGAATTCACCCCTCCACTTT. This encodes CASTVGLNSPLHF.

The rearrangement joins TRBV7-2 to TRBJ2-7; 7 bases match TRBD2. J was trimmed by 2 bases and V by 2 bases; bases with no gene match: 6. The germline V gene encodes CDR1 SGHTA and CDR2 FQGNSA. The CDR3 contains 15 residues. The CDR3 loop reads CASSLTRGGAYEQYF. CDR3 nucleotide sequence: TGTGCCAGCAGCTTAACTCGGGGAGGGGCCTACGAGCAGTACTTC. Full variable domain (rest looked up from reference TRBV7-2 and TRBJ2-7): GAGVSQSPSNKVTEKGKDVELRCDPISGHTALYWYRQSLGQGLEFLIYFQGNSAPDKSGLPSDRFSAERTGGSVSTLTIQRTQQEDSAVYLCASSLTRGGAYEQYFGPGTRLTVT.

The chain is built from TRBV28 and TRBJ1-3; possibly TRBD1 for D (5 bases). Looked up from germline, CDR1 is MDHEN and CDR2 is SYDVKM. CDR3 size: 14 residues. The ends were cut back, 6 bases at V and 1 base at J, with 10 bases in the middle. CDR3 protein: CASRQGESGNTIYF. CDR3 bases: TGTGCCAGCAGGCAAGGGGAATCTGGAAACACCATATATTTT.

This chain links TRBV7-9 with TRBJ2-1, with TRBD1 matching over 9 bases. The CDR3 is 18 residues long. After removal of 6 bases from V and 1 base from J, the junction contained 13 bases not matched to a gene. Germline CDR1 SEHNR, CDR2 FQNEAQ (reference sequence). The CDR3 protein is CASSPRTPTGGSYNEQFF. In DNA, the CDR3 is TGTGCCAGCAGTCCCCGGACCCCGACAGGGGGATCCTACAATGAGCAGTTCTTC. Based on the CDR3 plus reference TRBV7-9 and TRBJ2-1, the full variable domain is DTGVSQNPRHKITKRGQNVTFRCDPISEHNRLYWYRQTLGQGPEFLTYFQNEAQLEKSRLLSDRFSAERPKGSFSTLEIQRTEQGDSAMYLCASSPRTPTGGSYNEQFFGPGTRLTVL.

The chain uses TRBV7-9 and TRBJ2-2; no definite D call. CDR3 size: 14 residues. The V end lost 5 bases, the J end lost 6 bases, and 13 bases lay between the germline ends. The germline V gene has CDR1 SEHNR and CDR2 FQNEAQ (reference sequence). CDR3 nucleotide sequence: TGTGCCAGCAGCCCCCGTGAAGTCTCCGGGGAGCTGTTTTTT. As protein: CASSPREVSGELFF.

The CDR3 DNA sequence: TGTGCCAGCAGATCTAGCGGCCTCAGCTCCTACAATGAGCAGTTCTTC. Its protein is CASRSSGLSSYNEQFF. The chain carries TRBV28 and TRBJ2-1; the match to TRBD2 covers 7 bases. J gave up 0 bases and V 6 bases, and 8 bases lay outside the gene matches. CDR1 and CDR2 (germline): MDHEN, SYDVKM. This CDR3 is built from 16 residues.

V and J are TRBV5-6 and TRBJ1-1; 10 nucleotides line up with TRBD1. After removal of 5 bases from V and 5 bases from J, the junction contained 6 bases not matched to a gene. Germline CDR1 reads SGHDT; CDR2 reads YYEEEE. This CDR3 is built from 14 residues. CDR3 nucleotide sequence: TGTGCCAGCAGTTCAGACAGGGGGCGAACTGAAGCTTTCTTT. It translates to CASSSDRGRTEAFF.

Only one count was recorded for this clone. The rearrangement links TRBV11-3 to TRBJ2-1; unclear D gene. This CDR3 is built from 14 residues. Germline V CDR1 and CDR2: SGHNT, YENEEA. V lost 8 bases, J lost 3 bases, and 14 bases lay in between. CDR3 region: CASPSRRNYNEQFF. CDR3 DNA sequence: TGTGCCAGCCCAAGCCGACGGAACTACAATGAGCAGTTCTTC.

This clone was observed a handful of times. V usage is TRBV28 and J usage is TRBJ1-1; D is possibly TRBD1 (5 bases). This CDR3 has 13 residues. V shed 7 bases and J shed 1 base, with 10 bases lying between them. Germline CDR1 reads MDHEN; CDR2 reads SYDVKM. This chain's CDR3 is CASTSGRNTEAFF. The DNA for the CDR3 is TGTGCCAGCACCTCGGGGCGGAACACTGAAGCTTTCTTT.

This clone was detected only once. This chain uses TRBV9 with TRBJ2-3, with TRBD1 as a possible D gene (7 bases). The germline V gene encodes CDR1 SGDLS and CDR2 YYNGEE. The CDR3 has 14 residues. Deletions cut 1 base from V and 5 bases from J, with 11 bases between. The CDR3 is CASSVNRGGDTQYF. Here the CDR3 DNA reads TGTGCCAGCAGCGTAAACAGGGGAGGAGATACGCAGTATTTT.

The chain couples TRBV19 to TRBJ2-1; maybe TRBD1 (5 bases). The CDR3 length is 14 residues. V was pared by 4 bases and J by 7 bases, with 14 bases between. Germline V lookup: CDR1 LNHDA, CDR2 SQIVND (reference sequence). The CDR3 is CASSNSQGRNEQFF. The CDR3 nucleotides read TGTGCCAGTAGTAATAGTCAGGGTCGGAATGAGCAGTTCTTC.

This clone was counted once. This chain joins TRBV13 and TRBJ2-1; TRBD2 agrees at 7 bases. This CDR3 is built from 15 residues. V was clipped by 2 bases and J by 6 bases; unmatched bases: 7. The germline V gene encodes CDR1 PRHDT and CDR2 FYEKMQ (reference sequence). Written as DNA, the CDR3 is TGTGCCAGCAGCTTACCTAGCGGATCTGTCAATGAGCAGTTCTTC. This codes for CASSLPSGSVNEQFF.

The chain links TRBV5-4 to TRBJ1-1; no clear D. Trimming left V 0 bases short and J 4 bases short, with 16 bases between. CDR3 size: 16 residues. CDR1 is SGHNT, CDR2 YYREEE, per germline (reference sequence). The CDR3 sequence is CASSLARIAMSTEAFF. CDR3 nucleotide sequence: TGTGCCAGCAGCTTGGCACGGATTGCCATGAGCACTGAAGCTTTCTTT.

V usage is TRBV6-1 and J usage is TRBJ1-3; D remains ambiguous. The CDR3 is 15 residues long. In germline, CDR1 is MNHNS, CDR2 SASEGT. V lost 9 bases to trimming and J lost 0 bases, with 15 bases between them. For the CDR3, the DNA is TGTGCCAGTGAGTGGGCTTTATTCTCTGGAAACACCATATATTTT. It translates to CASEWALFSGNTIYF.

The gene calls are TRBV5-1 and TRBJ2-5; 7 nucleotides match TRBD2. The CDR3 covers 15 residues. Losses at the gene ends were 4 bases for V and 1 base for J; bases not matched to a gene: 7. CDR1 is SGHRS, CDR2 YFSETQ, per germline. This CDR3 reads CASSAVGGGQETQYF. The CDR3 DNA sequence: TGCGCCAGCAGCGCTGTCGGCGGGGGCCAAGAGACCCAGTACTTC.

A single count supports this clone. The chain recombines TRBV7-2 with TRBJ2-3; D might be TRBD2 (5 bases). V lost 3 bases and J lost 1, with 8 bases in between. The germline gives CDR1 SGHTA, CDR2 FQGNSA. The CDR3 spans 14 residues. CDR3 protein: CASSLLLGTDTQYF. The CDR3 bases are TGTGCCAGCAGCTTGTTACTAGGCACAGATACGCAGTATTTT.

The rearrangement uses TRBV25-1 and TRBJ1-1, with D hard to call. Looked up from germline, CDR1 is MGHDK and CDR2 is SYGVNS. Trimming removed 6 bases from V and 1 base from J, with 12 bases in between. The CDR3 is made up of 14 amino acids. This chain's CDR3 is CASSPTLENTEAFF. The DNA for the CDR3 is TGTGCCAGCAGCCCTACGCTTGAGAACACTGAAGCTTTCTTT.